The next 14 T cell receptor beta chains were all read from a single sample in a study of blood T cell repertoires in COVID-19. Generated by immunoSEQ multiplex PCR, the TCRdb table keeps only in-frame clones and is missing some. The sample yields approximately 240,000 clones, approximately 84% seen once. The sequenced material came from peripheral blood. These receptor sequences come from a man aged 45-65 years who had recovered from COVID-19.

The chain carries TRBV5-6 and TRBJ1-1, with D possibly TRBD1 on 6 matching bases. Germline lookup yields CDR1 SGHDT and CDR2 YYEEEE. Trimming shortened V by 4 bases and J by 6 bases, and 10 bases separated the two germline ends. There are 12 residues in the CDR3. The CDR3 loop reads CASSRTGSEAFF. Here the CDR3 DNA reads TGTGCCAGCAGCCGTACAGGGTCTGAAGCTTTCTTT.

The rearrangement joins TRBV19 to TRBJ1-4; D is unclear. The length of the CDR3 is 13 residues. V gave up 8 bases and J gave up 7 bases, with 14 bases separating them. Germline lookup yields CDR1 LNHDA and CDR2 SQIVND (reference sequence). As DNA, the CDR3 is TGTGCCAGTGCAAGGAGCTTATTTGAAAAACTGTTTTTT. This gives the protein CASARSLFEKLFF.

V gene TRBV3-1 (or the pseudogene TRBV3-2) combines with J gene TRBJ2-2, with TRBD2 identical over 10 bases. The V gene end was trimmed by 4 bases and the J gene end by 1 base; junction bases not matched to a gene: 3. Germline CDR1 and CDR2: LGHDT and YNNKEL (reference sequence). This CDR3 has 16 residues. The CDR3 spells CASSRRTSGNTGELFF. DNA for the CDR3: TGTGCCAGCAGCCGTCGGACTAGCGGGAACACCGGGGAGCTGTTTTTT.

This chain connects TRBV5-6 to TRBJ2-5, with TRBD2 matching over 11 bases. V lost 4 bases, J lost 5 bases, and 16 bases stayed unmatched. Germline V CDR1 and CDR2: SGHDT, YYEEEE. This CDR3 comprises 18 residues. The CDR3 DNA reads as TGTGCCAGCAGCGCTCGACTAGCGGGATACAGCATCAGGGAGACCCAGTACTTC. Protein sequence: CASSARLAGYSIRETQYF.

The chain has TRBV6-6 and TRBJ2-1, with TRBD2 matching over 16 bases. The ends lost 8 bases at V and 15 bases at J; junction bases unmatched: 10. CDR1 is MNHNY and CDR2 is SVGAGI in the germline V gene (reference sequence). The CDR3 totals 14 residues. This chain's CDR3 is CASYAGTSGRVGFF. The CDR3 DNA sequence: TGTGCCAGCTATGCCGGGACTAGCGGGAGGGTGGGGTTCTTC.

V is TRBV7-2 and J is TRBJ2-6; the D gene is possibly TRBD2 (6 bases). This CDR3 contains 17 residues. Trimming shortened V by 1 base and J by 1 base, and 11 bases separated the two germline ends. Looked up from germline, CDR1 is SGHTA and CDR2 is FQGNSA. The CDR3 is CASSLGSGVSGANVLTF. The CDR3 DNA sequence: TGTGCCAGCAGCTTAGGCTCGGGAGTATCTGGGGCCAACGTCCTGACTTTC.

V usage is TRBV19 and J usage is TRBJ2-6; TRBD1 matches 8 bases. J lost 0 bases, V lost 5 bases, and 9 bases had no gene match. This CDR3 contains 18 residues. In germline, CDR1 is LNHDA, CDR2 SQIVND (reference sequence). This chain's CDR3 is CASSVGTGSFSGANVLTF. The CDR3, as DNA: TGTGCCAGTAGTGTTGGGACAGGCTCCTTCTCTGGGGCCAACGTCCTGACTTTC.

The rearrangement links TRBV27 to TRBJ1-4, with D unresolved. This CDR3 is built from 13 residues. Germline V CDR1 and CDR2: MNHEY, SMNVEV (reference sequence). V gave up 4 bases and J gave up 4 bases, with 7 bases separating them. DNA of the CDR3: TGTGCCAGCAGTTCCGTAAATAATGAAAAACTGTTTTTT. It translates to CASSSVNNEKLFF.

This clone was counted between two and nine times. The J gene is TRBJ1-4, the V gene TRBV7-9, with 7 bases that match TRBD1. Trimming took 6 bases from V and 2 from J; bases not matched to a gene: 6. The CDR3 has 15 residues. CDR1 and CDR2 from the germline V gene are SEHNR and FQNEAQ (reference sequence). Here the CDR3 reads CASSYYRGTNEKLFF. The CDR3 bases are TGTGCCAGCAGTTACTACAGGGGCACTAATGAAAAACTGTTTTTT.

This rearrangement joins TRBV2 to TRBJ2-5, with 7 bases fitting TRBD2. CDR3 length: 15 amino acids. Germline values: CDR1 SNHLY, CDR2 FYNNEI. Trimming took 5 bases from V and 5 from J; bases not matched to a gene: 11. The CDR3 reads CASSRDSGRVETQYF. In nucleotides, the CDR3 is TGTGCCAGCAGTCGGGACTCAGGGAGGGTGGAGACCCAGTACTTC.

The rearrangement links TRBV25-1 to TRBJ2-1, with 10 bases that match TRBD1. V was pared by 4 bases and J by 7 bases, with 13 bases of the junction left unmatched. Germline V lookup: CDR1 MGHDK, CDR2 SYGVNS. The CDR3 totals 17 residues. The DNA for the CDR3 is TGTGCCAGCAGTGGTTTCCGGGACAGGGGAATATCGAATGAGCAGTTCTTC. Translating gives CASSGFRDRGISNEQFF.

The chain carries TRBV19 and TRBJ2-1, with D uncertain. CDR1 and CDR2 from the germline V gene are LNHDA and SQIVND (reference sequence). Trimming cost V 5 bases and J 6 bases, with 14 bases left between them. CDR3 length: 14 amino acids. This CDR3 reads CASSPLAAANEQFF. CDR3 nucleotide sequence: TGTGCCAGTAGTCCCCTGGCGGCTGCCAATGAGCAGTTCTTC.

This chain connects TRBV30 to TRBJ2-3; TRBD1 or TRBD2 may be the D gene (5 bases each). This CDR3 is built from 10 residues. Germline V gene lookup returns CDR1 GTSNPN and CDR2 SVGIG (reference sequence). Trimming shortened V by 8 bases and J by 6 bases, and 9 bases separated the two germline ends. The DNA of the CDR3 is TGTGCCGGGACGGGGGATACGCAGTATTTT. Its translation: CAGTGDTQYF.

The CDR3 loop reads CASSLVAGGRQETQYF. CDR3 bases: TGCGCCAGCAGCTTGGTTGCGGGAGGGCGTCAAGAGACCCAGTACTTC. The chain links TRBV5-1 to TRBJ2-5; TRBD2 aligns across 9 bases. The J segment lost 2 bases and the V segment lost 0 bases, leaving 5 bases of the junction unmatched. The CDR3 totals 16 residues. Germline CDR1 reads SGHRS; CDR2 reads YFSETQ.